Each of the 16 T cell receptor beta chains below was sequenced from the same sample in a study of shared clonotypes between healthy human individuals (dated by TCRdb to about 2020). CD8 naive samples were CD45RO-negative cells positively selected for CCR7, giving a CD45RA+CCR7+ population that excluded TemRA cells. Receptor libraries were prepared by the immunoSEQ multiplex PCR assay. Entries here come from immuneACCESS through TCRdb and include only in-frame sequences with V and J called. Some clones fail to appear in such tables; in the studies checked, an unresolved V gene covers under half of the shortfall, and the cause of the remainder is unknown. Present in this sample are about 2,200,000 clones, about 92% of which were seen just once. The ten most abundant clones make up about 1.5% of the sample. Sequencing input: naive CD8+ T cells from PBMCs. Per the publication, the cell subset or site label means: CD45RA+CCR7+. These receptors were taken from a man between 18 and 29 years old in good health. Some clones in this sample may be carry-over from other donors' samples.

This clone was observed a single time. The rearrangement uses TRBV10-3 and TRBJ2-7; D remains unclear. The CDR3 is 16 amino acids. The ends were cut back, 0 bases at V and 0 bases at J, with 12 bases in the middle. Germline loops: CDR1 ENHRY, CDR2 SYGVKD. The CDR3 DNA reads TGTGCCATCAGTGAGTCGTCTTCACTGATCTCCTACGAGCAGTACTTC. Its translation: CAISESSSLISYEQYF.

This chain joins TRBV9 and TRBJ2-6; tentative D call: TRBD2 (6 bases). V lost 1 base to trimming and J lost 2 bases, with 13 bases between them. Germline V lookup: CDR1 SGDLS, CDR2 YYNGEE. The CDR3 totals 17 residues. CDR3 loop: CASSVPAGGPGANVLTF. CDR3 in DNA: TGTGCCAGCAGCGTACCGGCCGGAGGGCCTGGGGCCAACGTCCTGACTTTC.

The chain uses TRBV27 and TRBJ2-1; 7 bases agree with TRBD1. Losses at the gene ends were 5 bases for V and 1 base for J; bases not matched to a gene: 5. The CDR3 is 15 residues long. The V gene's germline CDR1 is MNHEY and CDR2 SMNVEV (reference sequence). CDR3 amino acids: CASSIQGFSYNEQFF. Written as DNA, the CDR3 is TGTGCCAGCAGTATACAGGGGTTTTCCTACAATGAGCAGTTCTTC.

The J gene is TRBJ1-1, the V gene TRBV28, with 10 bases that match TRBD1. The CDR3 is made up of 16 amino acids. The V segment lost 6 bases and the J segment 2 bases; nucleotides outside the gene matches: 9. Germline assignment: CDR1 MDHEN and CDR2 SYDVKM. The CDR3 nucleotides read TGTGCCAGCAGCCCAGGGACAGGGGTTTTTAACACTGAAGCTTTCTTT. Encoded protein: CASSPGTGVFNTEAFF.

With respect to this clone: An end of the junction does not agree with germline; a read error may underlie this. This sample includes further DNA sequences coding for the same CDR3. This chain joins TRBV6-1 and TRBJ1-5, with D tentatively TRBD1 (6 bases). The CDR3 loop spans 16 amino acids. The germline gives CDR1 MNHNS, CDR2 SASEGT. The CDR3 DNA sequence: TGTGCCAGCAGCGAAGCAGTCAGGGGCGGTAATCAGCCCCAGCATTTT. Encoded protein: CASSEAVRGGNQPQHF.

This rearrangement joins TRBV29-1 to TRBJ2-1; D is possibly TRBD1 (5 bases). The CDR3 runs 15 residues. The germline V and J ends were trimmed by 1 base and 4 bases, with 14 bases remaining between them. The germline gives CDR1 SQVTM, CDR2 ANQGSEA. The chain's CDR3 is CSVEGTPHKYNEQFF. In DNA, the CDR3 is TGCAGCGTTGAAGGGACACCCCACAAATACAATGAGCAGTTCTTC.

This sequence joins TRBV12-5 and TRBJ1-2; 7 positions agree with TRBD1. The CDR3 has 13 residues. Germline values: CDR1 LGHNT, CDR2 FRNRAP. V shed 6 bases, J shed 1 base, and the junction held 2 bases outside the gene matches. The CDR3 region has the DNA TGTGCTAGTGGCCAGGGGGTTAACTATGGCTACACCTTC. This codes for CASGQGVNYGYTF.

The chain is built from TRBV6-5 and TRBJ2-6; D remains ambiguous. With 6 bases removed from V and 2 bases from J, the gap between germline ends came to 8 bases. Germline values: CDR1 MNHEY, CDR2 SVGAGI. The CDR3 has 14 residues. CDR3 coding DNA: TGTGCCAGCAGCTCTTCCGCTGGGGCCAACGTCCTGACTTTC. This translates into CASSSSAGANVLTF.

The chain uses TRBV7-2 and TRBJ2-5; no firm D call. Between the trimmed V and J ends, which lost 6 bases and 5 bases, there was a span of 13 bases. CDR3 length: 13 amino acids. CDR1 and CDR2 from the germline V gene are SGHTA and FQGNSA. For the CDR3, the DNA is TGTGCCAGCAGACCTAGACCGGCGGAGACCCAGTACTTC. Its translation is CASRPRPAETQYF.

As concerns this clone: This same CDR3 is encoded by further DNA sequences in the sample. The chain carries TRBV7-9 and TRBJ1-5, with D uncertain. Germline assignment: CDR1 SEHNR and CDR2 FQNEAQ (reference sequence). The CDR3 length is 12 residues. The V and J ends lost 4 bases and 3 bases respectively, with 4 bases between them. CDR3 in DNA: TGTGCCAGCAGCTCCGACAATCAGCCCCAGCATTTT. Protein: CASSSDNQPQHF.

The gene calls are TRBV19 and TRBJ2-3; a possible D gene is TRBD1 (6 bases). The CDR3 is 16 amino acids. Germline CDR1 is LNHDA and CDR2 is SQIVND (reference sequence). Trimming took off 7 bases at V and 0 bases at J, with 17 bases between the two ends. This CDR3 reads CASTRRTVTSTDTQYF. In nucleotides, the CDR3 is TGTGCCAGTACTAGACGGACAGTTACTAGCACAGATACGCAGTATTTT.

The chain employs TRBV29-1 and TRBJ1-2; D call uncertain. V shed 3 bases and J shed 7 bases, with 3 bases lying between them. The germline gives CDR1 SQVTM, CDR2 ANQGSEA. The CDR3 sequence is 9 residues long. The CDR3 DNA sequence: TGCAGCGTTGATCTTGGCTACACCTTC. Its protein product is CSVDLGYTF.

This clone was seen at least ten times. In the same sample, other DNA sequences code for this CDR3. The chain employs TRBV7-3 and TRBJ2-7; 7 bases align to TRBD2. V shed 5 bases and J 0 bases; nucleotides not matched to a gene: 13. The CDR3 length is 17 residues. The germline CDR1 and CDR2 sequences are SGHTA and FQGTGA. The CDR3 sequence: CASSGSTTSDSSYEQYF. The CDR3 coding sequence is TGTGCCAGCAGCGGATCGACAACTAGCGATAGCTCCTACGAGCAGTACTTC.

The gene calls are TRBV6-1 and TRBJ2-3; 7 nucleotides line up with TRBD1. The CDR3 runs to 16 residues. CDR1 and CDR2 from the germline V gene are MNHNS and SASEGT. With 1 base clipped from V and 5 bases from J, the junction kept 9 bases outside the gene matches. The chain's CDR3 is CASSEGSRGIRDTQYF. The CDR3 DNA reads TGTGCCAGCAGTGAAGGGAGCAGGGGGATAAGAGATACGCAGTATTTT.

A few counts support this clone. The chain employs TRBV10-2 and TRBJ1-5; D may be TRBD1 (6 bases). Germline CDR1 reads WSHSY; CDR2 reads SAAADI. CDR3 size: 13 residues. The germline V and J ends were trimmed by 6 bases and 7 bases, with 13 bases remaining between them. CDR3 region: CASSQGFRQPQHF. The CDR3 coding sequence is TGCGCCAGCAGCCAGGGGTTTCGGCAGCCCCAGCATTTT.

The chain couples TRBV27 to TRBJ1-1; D is unresolved. The CDR3 sequence is 14 residues long. Germline-derived CDR1 and CDR2 are MNHEY and SMNVEV (reference sequence). V was pared by 2 bases and J by 7 bases, with 14 bases between. This CDR3 reads CASSLRESGVEAFF. CDR3 DNA: TGTGCCAGCAGTTTAAGGGAGAGTGGGGTTGAAGCTTTCTTT.